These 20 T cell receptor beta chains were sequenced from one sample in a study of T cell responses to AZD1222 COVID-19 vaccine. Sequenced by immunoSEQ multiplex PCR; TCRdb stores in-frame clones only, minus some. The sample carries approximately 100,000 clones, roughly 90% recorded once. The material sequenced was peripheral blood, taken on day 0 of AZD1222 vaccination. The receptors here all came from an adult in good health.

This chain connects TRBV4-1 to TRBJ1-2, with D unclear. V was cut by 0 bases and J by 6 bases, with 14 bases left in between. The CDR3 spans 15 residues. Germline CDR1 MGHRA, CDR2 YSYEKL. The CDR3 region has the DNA TGCGCCAGCAGCCAAGATCCAGGCGCCTGGGATGGCTACACCTTC. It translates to CASSQDPGAWDGYTF.

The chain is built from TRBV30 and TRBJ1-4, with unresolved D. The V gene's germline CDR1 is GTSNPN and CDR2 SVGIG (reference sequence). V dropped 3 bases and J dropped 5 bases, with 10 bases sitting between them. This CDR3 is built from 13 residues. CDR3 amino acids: CAWRMGYNEKLFF. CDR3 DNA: TGTGCCTGGAGAATGGGGTACAATGAAAAACTGTTTTTT.

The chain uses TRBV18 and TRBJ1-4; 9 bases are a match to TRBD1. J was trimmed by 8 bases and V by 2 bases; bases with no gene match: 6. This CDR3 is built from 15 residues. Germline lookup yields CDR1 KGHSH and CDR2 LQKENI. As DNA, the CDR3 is TGTGCCAGCTCACCAAGGGGACAGGGTACGGAAAAACTGTTTTTT. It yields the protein CASSPRGQGTEKLFF.

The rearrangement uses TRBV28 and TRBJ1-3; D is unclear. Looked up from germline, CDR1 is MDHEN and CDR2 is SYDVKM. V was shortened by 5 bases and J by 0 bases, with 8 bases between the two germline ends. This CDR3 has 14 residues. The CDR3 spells CASSATVSGNTIYF. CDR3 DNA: TGTGCCAGCAGTGCGACGGTCTCTGGAAACACCATATATTTT. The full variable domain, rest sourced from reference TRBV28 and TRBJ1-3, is DVKVTQSSRYLVKRTGEKVFLECVQDMDHENMFWYRQDPGLGLRLIYFSYDVKMKEKGDIPEGYSVSREKKERFSLILESASTNQTSMYLCASSATVSGNTIYFGEGSWLTVV.

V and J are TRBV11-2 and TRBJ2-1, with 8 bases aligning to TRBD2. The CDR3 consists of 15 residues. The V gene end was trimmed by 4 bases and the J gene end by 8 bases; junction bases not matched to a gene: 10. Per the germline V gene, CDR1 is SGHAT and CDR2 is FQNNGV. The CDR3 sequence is CASSSLAGGIYEQFF. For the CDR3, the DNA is TGTGCCAGCAGCTCCCTCGCGGGGGGTATATATGAGCAGTTCTTC.

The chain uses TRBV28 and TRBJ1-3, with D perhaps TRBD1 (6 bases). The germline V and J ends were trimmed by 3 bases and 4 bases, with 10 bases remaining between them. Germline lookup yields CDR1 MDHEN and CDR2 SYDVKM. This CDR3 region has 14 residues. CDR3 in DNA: TGTGCCAGCAGTTTCGCGGACAGAGGAAACACCATATATTTT. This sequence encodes CASSFADRGNTIYF. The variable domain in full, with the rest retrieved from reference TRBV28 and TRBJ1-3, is DVKVTQSSRYLVKRTGEKVFLECVQDMDHENMFWYRQDPGLGLRLIYFSYDVKMKEKGDIPEGYSVSREKKERFSLILESASTNQTSMYLCASSFADRGNTIYFGEGSWLTVV.

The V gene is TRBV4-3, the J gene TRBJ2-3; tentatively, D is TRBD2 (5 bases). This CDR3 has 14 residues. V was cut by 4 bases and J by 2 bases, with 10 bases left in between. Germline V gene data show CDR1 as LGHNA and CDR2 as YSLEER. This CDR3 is CASSPRRDTDTQYF. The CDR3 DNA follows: TGCGCCAGCAGCCCCCGACGGGACACAGATACGCAGTATTTT.

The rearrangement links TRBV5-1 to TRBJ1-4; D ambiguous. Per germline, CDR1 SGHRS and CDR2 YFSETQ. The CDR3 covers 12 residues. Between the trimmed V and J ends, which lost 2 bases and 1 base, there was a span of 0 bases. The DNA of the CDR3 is TGCGCCAGCAGCTTAACTAATGAAAAACTGTTTTTT. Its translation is CASSLTNEKLFF.

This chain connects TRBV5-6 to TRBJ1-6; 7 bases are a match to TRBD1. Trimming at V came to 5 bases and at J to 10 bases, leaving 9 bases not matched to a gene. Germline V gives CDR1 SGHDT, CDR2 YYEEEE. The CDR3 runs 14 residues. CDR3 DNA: TGTGCCAGCAGTCGCCGGGACAGAGGCTCACCCCTCCACTTT. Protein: CASSRRDRGSPLHF.

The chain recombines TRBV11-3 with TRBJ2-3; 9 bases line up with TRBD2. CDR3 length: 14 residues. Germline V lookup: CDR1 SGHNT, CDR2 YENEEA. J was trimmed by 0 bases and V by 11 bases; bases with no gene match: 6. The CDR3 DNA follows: TGTGCCTCCCAGCGGGGGGCTAGCACAGATACGCAGTATTTT. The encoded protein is CASQRGASTDTQYF.

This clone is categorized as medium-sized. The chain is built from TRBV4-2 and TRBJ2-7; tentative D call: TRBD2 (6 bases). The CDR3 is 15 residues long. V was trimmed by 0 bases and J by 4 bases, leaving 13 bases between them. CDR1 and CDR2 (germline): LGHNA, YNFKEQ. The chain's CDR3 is CASSQELASAYEQYF. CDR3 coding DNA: TGTGCCAGCAGCCAAGAATTGGCTAGCGCTTACGAGCAGTACTTC.

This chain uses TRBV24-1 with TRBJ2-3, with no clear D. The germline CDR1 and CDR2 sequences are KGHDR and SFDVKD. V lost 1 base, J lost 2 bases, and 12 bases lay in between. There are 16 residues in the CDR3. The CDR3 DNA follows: TGTGCCACCAGTGATTTCCCAGGAAGGAACACAGATACGCAGTATTTT. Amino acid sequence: CATSDFPGRNTDTQYF.

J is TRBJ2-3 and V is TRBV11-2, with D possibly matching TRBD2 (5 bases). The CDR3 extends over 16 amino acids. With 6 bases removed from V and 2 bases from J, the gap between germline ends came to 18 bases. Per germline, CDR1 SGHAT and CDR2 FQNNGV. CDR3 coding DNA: TGTGCCAGCAGAAAAGGCTGGGCGGGTATCACAGATACGCAGTATTTT. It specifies CASRKGWAGITDTQYF.

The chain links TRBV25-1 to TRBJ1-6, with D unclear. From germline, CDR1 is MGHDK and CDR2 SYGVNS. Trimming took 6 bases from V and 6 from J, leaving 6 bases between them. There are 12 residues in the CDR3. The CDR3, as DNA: TGTGCCAGCAGATTCAGTAATTCACCCCTCCACTTT. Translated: CASRFSNSPLHF.

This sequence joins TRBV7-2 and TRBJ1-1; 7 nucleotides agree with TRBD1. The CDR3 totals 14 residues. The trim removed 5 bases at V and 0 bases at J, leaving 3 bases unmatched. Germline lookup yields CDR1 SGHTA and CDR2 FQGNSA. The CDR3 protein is CASSVGQLNTEAFF. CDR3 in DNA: TGTGCCAGCAGCGTGGGACAGCTGAACACTGAAGCTTTCTTT.

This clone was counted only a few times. The CDR3 bases are TGTGCCAGCAGCCCGAGAGGGGGGACCCTTCTCACCGGGGAGCTGTTTTTT. Translation: CASSPRGGTLLTGELFF. This chain uses TRBV9 with TRBJ2-2; D may match TRBD1 or TRBD2 (6 bases each). Germline lookup yields CDR1 SGDLS and CDR2 YYNGEE. V lost 4 bases and J 4 bases, leaving 20 bases between the germline ends. The CDR3 sequence is 17 residues long.

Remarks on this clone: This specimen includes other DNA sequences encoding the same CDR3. CDR3 sequence: CASSVGGVQPQHF. The CDR3 DNA is TGTGCCAGCAGCGTAGGAGGGGTTCAGCCCCAGCATTTT. This chain joins TRBV9 and TRBJ1-5; a weak D match, TRBD1 (5 bases). Trimming stripped 0 bases from V and 6 bases from J, with 7 bases between. Germline V gene lookup returns CDR1 SGDLS and CDR2 YYNGEE. This CDR3 has 13 residues.

The CDR3 loop reads CASSLGGLGQPQHF. CDR3 DNA sequence: TGTGCCAGCAGCTTAGGGGGTTTGGGTCAGCCCCAGCATTTT. This chain links TRBV7-9 with TRBJ1-5; D is unclear. The V gene lost 1 base and the J gene lost 6 bases, with 10 bases spanning the gap. Per germline, CDR1 SEHNR and CDR2 FQNEAQ (reference sequence). The CDR3 has 14 residues.

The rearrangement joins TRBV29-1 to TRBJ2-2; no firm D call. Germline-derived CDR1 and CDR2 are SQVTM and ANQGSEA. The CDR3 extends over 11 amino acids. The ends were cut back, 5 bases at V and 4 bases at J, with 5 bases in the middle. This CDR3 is CSVFGTGELFF. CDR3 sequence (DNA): TGCAGCGTTTTTGGCACCGGGGAGCTGTTTTTT.

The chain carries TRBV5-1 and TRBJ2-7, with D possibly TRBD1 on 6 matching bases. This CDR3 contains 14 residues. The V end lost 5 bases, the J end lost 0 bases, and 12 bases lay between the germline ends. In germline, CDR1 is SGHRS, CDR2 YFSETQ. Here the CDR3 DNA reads TGCGCCAGCAGTCAGGGGCCGAGCTCCTACGAGCAGTACTTC. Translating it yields CASSQGPSSYEQYF. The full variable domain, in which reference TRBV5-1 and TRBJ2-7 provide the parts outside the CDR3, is KAGVTQTPRYLIKTRGQQVTLSCSPISGHRSVSWYQQTPGQGLQFLFEYFSETQRNKGNFPGRFSGRQFSNSRSEMNVSTLELGDSALYLCASSQGPSSYEQYFGPGTRLTVT.